This T cell receptor (beta chain) was captured in a study of regulatory T cells in long-lasting Graves disease (dated by TCRdb to the early 2020s). For context, the study as a whole: Patients with newly diagnosed Graves' disease had been on antithyroid drugs for under 3 months. Persistent Graves' disease patients were compared with newly diagnosed Graves' disease patients by peripheral blood TCR sequencing and RNA sequencing. The study was conducted in China and was registered as a clinical trial. TCR sequencing covered some 13 persistent and 20 or so newly diagnosed Graves' disease patients, 33 samples in total. General study outcomes and caveats: Peripheral blood alone was examined, since thyroid tissue, which constituted the primary lesion, could not be accessed. A larger number of public clonotypes was shared among persistent patients (approximately 3,000) than among newly diagnosed patients (roughly 930). Sequencing and analysis were restricted to the TCR beta chain. Compared with newly diagnosed patients, patients with persistent Graves' disease had lower TCR Shannon entropy and fewer highly expanded clones, which suggests clonal expansion. Persistent disease showed preferential use of TRBV28, TRBJ1-2 and TRBJ2-5, whereas newly diagnosed disease favored TRBV20-1 and TRBJ2-1. The authors noted that the small sample size was a limitation that may lower accuracy.

What the time point label conveys for this sample: newly diagnosed GD, antithyroid drugs for less than 3 months. For both TCR sequencing and RNA sequencing, RNA was extracted from PBMCs in TRIzol. The diagnosis of Graves' disease was made according to American Thyroid Association guidelines. Recruitment of patients was carried out at an endocrinology department in Xi'an, China. Each patient gave roughly 8.4 milliliters of peripheral blood, collected in an EDTA anticoagulant tube. Ficoll Paque Plus density gradient separation was used to isolate PBMCs, and no further T cell sorting was performed. RNA quality was checked with an Agilent 2100 Bioanalyzer and agarose gel, and concentration with a NanoDrop 2000. At the junction V is shortened by 4 bases and J by 3 bases; bases outside the gene matches: 8. According to the germline V gene, CDR1 reads MNHNS and CDR2 reads SASEGT. From its cysteine to its phenylalanine, the CDR3 spans 16 amino acids. Of all the DNA, just the CDR3 is kept, 48 bases in frame from base 1.

The receptor library was made with multiplex PCR. The sequencer listed for this sample is Illumina HiSeq 4000. CDR3 regions were amplified by Arm-PCR with iRepertoire HTBI primers to construct TCR beta libraries. Before sequencing, the PCR products went through gel purification. Per the source publication's procedure: Gene usage analysis of CDR3 amino acid clonotypes relied on the 55 to 80 TRBV and 12 to 15 TRBJ segments identified across samples. COPE and FqMerger were used to merge the filtered high-quality paired reads into contigs. BLAST was used to align contigs to the IMGT TRBV, TRBD and TRBJ reference genes, and CDR3 was defined following IMGT. Highly expanded clones were defined as clonotypes with a frequency above 0.1%. Shannon entropy served as the measure of repertoire diversity, while the Gini coefficient captured V-J evenness. Public clonotypes were defined as clonotypes shared by more than one individual. Starting from the raw public reads, TCRdb applied fastp trimming at Q25, assembled clones with MiXCR and retained in-frame beta chains. Every distinct CDR3 protein forms one entry, paired with its most common genes and DNA. In this record, the V and J calls reflect TCRdb's handling and not the investigators' own analysis. In this sample the table shows a few hundred thousand distinct CDR3 sequences, under 20% of which occur a single time. Of the sample, approximately 14% falls within the top ten clones.

This clonotype appeared a few times. Its antigen specificity is not known. Base qualities are not at hand, and no much larger clone is one base apart. The same specimen was also included in a second study, on T cells in Graves' hyperthyroidism and ophthalmopathy. According to the second study: Stable Graves' hyperthyroidism was defined as the absence of progression to ophthalmopathy over 18 months of follow-up. Hyperthyroidism patients were newly diagnosed, had a disease duration of under 2 months, and were aged 18 to 65 years. Exclusion was applied to patients with uncontrolled infections, other autoimmune diseases, pregnancy or lactation. Clinical symptoms, serum thyroxine and TRAb, thyroid ultrasound, and orbital computed tomography formed the basis for the diagnoses. A first-round RT-PCR of the TCR CDR3 used the HTBI primer set with the Qiagen OneStep RT-PCR kit. Most expanded thyroid clonotypes (frequency above 0.001) were also detected in blood, suggesting blood repertoires may reflect thyroid immune responses. A model built on a 13 V-J signature distinguished ophthalmopathy from stable hyperthyroidism, reaching 87.88% sensitivity and approximately 81% specificity in cross-validation and 80%/75% in testing. During validation, the model predicted progression to ophthalmopathy a median of around 7 months ahead of onset, with around 70% sensitivity and about 75% specificity. To identify distinguishing TCR V-J signatures, a discovery cohort of 100 or so patients was used, comprising 43 with Graves' ophthalmopathy and roughly 60 with stable Graves' hyperthyroidism. Whether ophthalmopathy could be predicted prospectively was tested in an independent validation cohort made up of under 20 hyperthyroidism patients plus 17 patients who later progressed to ophthalmopathy. The 100 discovery patients were randomly split 7:3 into training and test sets. In roughly six Graves' hyperthyroidism patients, the study also compared T-cell repertoires from thyroid tissue with T-cell repertoires from blood. Following sampling, methimazole starting at 30 mg daily was given to hyperthyroidism patients, and high-dose intravenous methylprednisolone was given to ophthalmopathy patients. Libraries were constructed in a second round of multiplex PCR, after which size selection and purification were carried out. The libraries were sequenced on an Illumina HiSeq2000 using paired-end 100 bp reads. Raw data were processed with SOAPnuke, discarding reads with adapters, uncalled bases, mean Phred below 15, or no exact constant-primer or identifier match. COPE v1.2.5 was used to merge high-quality paired reads, and clonotypes were defined as unique nucleotide sequences. MiTCR v1.1 was used to align clonotypes to the IMGT TRBV, TRBD and TRBJ reference segments. The analysis was restricted to V-J combinations with a frequency above 0.0001, which together covered 99% to 99.2% of the repertoires. The TCS score was defined as F50 (clonal expansion) divided by E x V (chaos), with BLOSUM62-based TCRdist calculated between CDR3 peptides within each V-J. Welch's t-statistics and random forest reduced fewer than 600 V-J features to under 15, which were used in a naive Bayes classifier (R e1071). Sample size was not statistically predetermined, and investigators were not blinded to group allocation. According to the paper, TCR Vbeta CDR3 sequencing was carried out on over 130 peripheral blood samples, which came from 40 to 45 ophthalmopathy, around 74 hyperthyroidism and about 17 progressor patients.

The sequence was obtained from a woman under 40 with Graves disease. Donor details come from another sample of the same person, matched by shared clones. Source: peripheral blood mononuclear cells (PBMCs), taken at new diagnosis, from a patient treated with antithyroid drugs. The chain couples TRBV6-1 to TRBJ1-5; TRBD1 matches 8 bases in the middle. The CDR3 loop reads CASSGQGQGNNQPQHF. The DNA sequence follows: TGTGCCAGCAGTGGACAGGGGCAAGGGAACAATCAGCCCCAGCATTTT.